One and the same sample provided the 26 T cell receptor beta chains below, sequenced in a study of blood T cell repertoires in COVID-19. Data came from immunoSEQ multiplex PCR; TCRdb stores just in-frame clones and leaves some out. Of 130,000 to 150,000 clones listed, over 80% are singletons. Sequencing used PBMCs or T cells enriched from blood (not recorded which). All receptors come from a middle-aged woman who had recovered from COVID-19.

The DNA of the CDR3 is TGTGCCAGTCAAGGGGATAGCGGGAGAGGGTACAATGAGCAGTTCTTC. It is translated as CASQGDSGRGYNEQFF. The chain recombines TRBV19 with TRBJ2-1; 9 nucleotides match TRBD2. Germline lookup yields CDR1 LNHDA and CDR2 SQIVND (reference sequence). This CDR3 comprises 16 residues. The V gene end was trimmed by 8 bases and the J gene end by 4 bases; junction bases not matched to a gene: 12.

This clone was counted a single time. The rearrangement links TRBV5-6 to TRBJ1-2; D is uncertain. V lost 7 bases, J lost 4 bases, and 23 bases lay in between. The V gene's germline CDR1 is SGHDT and CDR2 YYEEEE. The CDR3 is 16 residues long. The CDR3 region has the DNA TGTGCCAGCTCCTTTGTTAGTGAGGGAATCATCTATGGCTACACCTTC. Protein: CASSFVSEGIIYGYTF.

The CDR3 DNA follows: TGTGCCAGCAGCTTTCAGACAGGGGGGGACACTGAAGCTTTCTTT. Encoded protein: CASSFQTGGDTEAFF. This chain joins TRBV5-6 and TRBJ1-1, with 9 bases fitting TRBD1. The CDR3 totals 15 residues. V was pared by 2 bases and J by 3 bases, with 5 bases of the junction left unmatched. Looked up from germline, CDR1 is SGHDT and CDR2 is YYEEEE.

The gene calls are TRBV6-6 and TRBJ1-1; D is ambiguous. The V and J ends lost 1 base and 1 base respectively, with 13 bases between them. Germline V gene sequence: CDR1 MNHNY, CDR2 SVGAGI (reference sequence). This CDR3 spans 16 amino acids. CDR3 in amino acids: CASSYFRGAENTEAFF. CDR3 nucleotide sequence: TGTGCCAGCAGTTACTTCCGTGGAGCTGAGAACACTGAAGCTTTCTTT.

With respect to this clone: This sample includes further DNA sequences coding for the same CDR3. The V call is TRBV5-1, the J call TRBJ1-1; TRBD1 matches at 8 bases. The CDR3 extends over 14 amino acids. The junction had 0 bases not matched to a gene; V was cut back by 1 base and J by 1 base. In germline, CDR1 is SGHRS, CDR2 YFSETQ. The CDR3 DNA follows: TGCGCCAGCAGCTTGACAGGGGGGAACACTGAAGCTTTCTTT. Its translation: CASSLTGGNTEAFF.

The chain is built from TRBV6-5 and TRBJ1-2; D is undetermined. Per germline, CDR1 MNHEY and CDR2 SVGAGI. The CDR3 is made up of 13 amino acids. The V and J ends lost 6 bases and 0 bases respectively, with 8 bases between them. The CDR3 sequence is CASRKASNYGYTF. The CDR3 DNA sequence: TGTGCCAGCAGAAAAGCATCTAACTATGGCTACACCTTC.

V and J are TRBV5-1 and TRBJ2-5, with 9 bases matching TRBD2. The V gene end was trimmed by 4 bases and the J gene end by 1 base; junction bases not matched to a gene: 8. The V gene's germline CDR1 is SGHRS and CDR2 YFSETQ. CDR3 length: 16 amino acids. The CDR3 is CASSGALAGIQETQYF. CDR3 DNA sequence: TGCGCCAGCAGCGGCGCCCTAGCGGGGATCCAAGAGACCCAGTACTTC. The whole variable domain, filled in from reference TRBV5-1 and TRBJ2-5, reads KAGVTQTPRYLIKTRGQQVTLSCSPISGHRSVSWYQQTPGQGLQFLFEYFSETQRNKGNFPGRFSGRQFSNSRSEMNVSTLELGDSALYLCASSGALAGIQETQYFGPGTRLLVL.

J is TRBJ2-3 and V is TRBV7-9; 8 nucleotides align to TRBD2. The trim removed 4 bases at V and 0 bases at J, leaving 6 bases unmatched. From germline, CDR1 is SEHNR and CDR2 FQNEAQ (reference sequence). The CDR3 is made up of 16 amino acids. CDR3 bases: TGTGCCAGCAGCTACGAAGCGGGGGCTAGCACAGATACGCAGTATTTT. Its translation: CASSYEAGASTDTQYF.

The chain links TRBV4-1 to TRBJ2-2; 7 bases are shared with TRBD2. This CDR3 has 14 amino acids. In germline, CDR1 is MGHRA, CDR2 YSYEKL. Unmatched junction bases numbered 11, after V lost 4 bases and J lost 12 bases. The DNA of the CDR3 is TGCGCCAGCAGCCTAAACCGCGGGAGTTGGAAGCTGTTTTTT. Residues: CASSLNRGSWKLFF.

This chain uses TRBV3-1 (or the pseudogene TRBV3-2) with TRBJ2-3; the match to TRBD2 covers 7 bases. V lost 0 bases to trimming and J lost 1 base; unmatched junction nucleotides: 7. CDR1 LGHDT and CDR2 YNNKEL come from the germline V gene (reference sequence). The CDR3 is made up of 17 amino acids. CDR3 in amino acids: CASSQELVAGGTDTQYF. The CDR3 DNA follows: TGTGCCAGCAGCCAAGAATTGGTAGCGGGCGGCACAGATACGCAGTATTTT.

This rearrangement joins TRBV9 to TRBJ2-3, with D maybe TRBD2 (6 bases). Trimming took off 0 bases at V and 2 bases at J, with 13 bases between the two ends. This CDR3 contains 16 residues. The germline V gene has CDR1 SGDLS and CDR2 YYNGEE. The CDR3 coding sequence is TGTGCCAGCAGCGTAGTTGAGGGAGGCCACACAGATACGCAGTATTTT. This gives the protein CASSVVEGGHTDTQYF. The entire variable domain, with the rest obtained from reference TRBV9 and TRBJ2-3, is as follows: DSGVTQTPKHLITATGQRVTLRCSPRSGDLSVYWYQQSLDQGLQFLIQYYNGEERAKGNILERFSAQQFPDLHSELNLSSLELGDSALYFCASSVVEGGHTDTQYFGPGTRLTVL.

The chain employs TRBV5-1 and TRBJ2-5; 9 bases match TRBD2. This CDR3 is 15 amino acids long. Germline lookup yields CDR1 SGHRS and CDR2 YFSETQ. After removal of 0 bases from V and 5 bases from J, the junction contained 5 bases not matched to a gene. CDR3 coding DNA: TGCGCCAGCAGCTTGGAACCTAGCGGGATGGAGACCCAGTACTTC. Translation gives CASSLEPSGMETQYF.

The chain recombines TRBV7-9 with TRBJ2-1, with D possibly matching TRBD2 (5 bases). The CDR3 length is 14 residues. Germline V gives CDR1 SEHNR, CDR2 FQNEAQ (reference sequence). The ends were cut back, 2 bases at V and 5 bases at J, with 10 bases in the middle. The CDR3 spells CASSLSPGNNEQFF. DNA of the CDR3: TGTGCCAGCAGCTTATCTCCCGGGAACAATGAGCAGTTCTTC.

The chain combines TRBV4-1 with TRBJ1-5; no clear D gene. The CDR3 contains 13 residues. With 4 bases removed from V and 5 bases from J, the gap between germline ends came to 9 bases. Germline V gene data show CDR1 as MGHRA and CDR2 as YSYEKL. CDR3 coding DNA: TGCGCCAGCAGCCCCTACTCGGATCAGCCCCAGCATTTT. It is translated as CASSPYSDQPQHF.

The chain employs TRBV3-1 (or the pseudogene TRBV3-2) and TRBJ2-7; 9 nucleotides line up with TRBD1. Trimming cost V 5 bases and J 0 bases; bases outside gene matches: 2. The CDR3 is made up of 14 amino acids. Germline V gene lookup returns CDR1 LGHDT and CDR2 YNNKEL (reference sequence). The DNA for the CDR3 is TGTGCCAGCAGCTCGGGACAGGGCTCCTACGAGCAGTACTTC. Translation: CASSSGQGSYEQYF.

This clone has only one observation. The chain employs TRBV12-5 and TRBJ1-3, with 9 bases fitting TRBD1. CDR1 is LGHNT, CDR2 FRNRAP, per germline. V trimming: 5 bases; J trimming: 2 bases; junction bases outside the gene matches: 7. There are 16 residues in the CDR3. CDR3 sequence: CASGPDYRGPGNTIYF. For the CDR3, the DNA is TGTGCTAGTGGTCCTGATTACAGGGGGCCTGGAAACACCATATATTTT. The full variable domain, rest sourced from reference TRBV12-5 and TRBJ1-3, is DARVTQTPRHKVTEMGQEVTMRCQPILGHNTVFWYRQTMMQGLELLAYFRNRAPLDDSGMPKDRFSAEMPDATLATLKIQPSEPRDSAVYFCASGPDYRGPGNTIYFGEGSWLTVV.

The chain couples TRBV19 to TRBJ2-3; 9 bases align to TRBD2. Germline trimming cut 0 bases from V and 0 bases from J; bases unmatched to any gene: 13. Germline V lookup: CDR1 LNHDA, CDR2 SQIVND (reference sequence). This CDR3 has 20 amino acids. The CDR3 DNA reads as TGTGCCAGTAGTATAGAGAGCGGGAGGAGAATAACTGCTAGCACAGATACGCAGTATTTT. Protein product: CASSIESGRRITASTDTQYF.

The V and J genes are TRBV9 and TRBJ2-5; 7 bases are shared with TRBD2. CDR1 and CDR2 (germline): SGDLS, YYNGEE. The CDR3 sequence is 16 residues long. The V segment lost 3 bases and the J segment 1 base; nucleotides outside the gene matches: 9. CDR3: CASSARPGGGQETQYF. The CDR3 nucleotides read TGTGCCAGCAGCGCCCGGCCCGGCGGGGGCCAAGAGACCCAGTACTTC.

This clone turned up a few times. Other DNA sequences in the same sample also yield this CDR3. This rearrangement joins TRBV9 to TRBJ2-1; a possible D gene is TRBD2 (7 bases). The V and J ends lost 2 bases and 4 bases respectively, with 13 bases between them. Germline V gene sequence: CDR1 SGDLS, CDR2 YYNGEE. CDR3 length: 15 residues. This chain's CDR3 is CASSVSGGPYNEQFF. CDR3 bases: TGTGCCAGCAGCGTCTCGGGGGGCCCATACAATGAGCAGTTCTTC.

The genes are TRBV6-5 and TRBJ1-2, with TRBD1 matching 11 bases. V lost 6 bases to trimming and J lost 7 bases; unmatched junction nucleotides: 7. Germline CDR1 and CDR2: MNHEY and SVGAGI. The CDR3 is 14 residues long. In nucleotides, the CDR3 is TGTGCCAGCAGACTAACCGGGACAGGGGGTGGCTACACCTTC. It yields the protein CASRLTGTGGGYTF.

The chain combines TRBV4-2 with TRBJ2-1, with D possibly TRBD2 on 6 matching bases. This CDR3 spans 20 amino acids. The germline V gene encodes CDR1 LGHNA and CDR2 YNFKEQ. V was shortened by 1 base and J by 1 base, with 23 bases between the two germline ends. CDR3 sequence reads: CASSQGRDSKGSPSYNEQFF. The CDR3 DNA follows: TGTGCCAGCAGCCAAGGCCGGGACTCCAAAGGCAGCCCATCCTACAATGAGCAGTTCTTC.

This chain uses TRBV27 with TRBJ2-7; the match to TRBD2 covers 13 bases. The CDR3 has 15 residues. Trimming removed 5 bases from V and 5 bases from J; junction bases left unmatched: 6. From germline, CDR1 is MNHEY and CDR2 SMNVEV (reference sequence). CDR3 nucleotides: TGTGCCAGCAGTCCACTAGCGGGGGGGACCCACGAGCAGTACTTC. Translated, it gives CASSPLAGGTHEQYF.

The rearrangement links TRBV19 to TRBJ2-5; 8 bases fit TRBD2. The CDR3 has 17 residues. From germline, CDR1 is LNHDA and CDR2 SQIVND (reference sequence). The V and J ends lost 1 base and 5 bases, in that order; junction bases with no gene match: 12. For the CDR3, the DNA is TGTGCCAGTAGTATAGGGGTTTCAAGCGGGAGTGGGGAGACCCAGTACTTC. It is translated as CASSIGVSSGSGETQYF.

There are a few counts of this clone. The V call is TRBV9, the J call TRBJ2-7; 9 bases agree with TRBD1. Germline V gene sequence: CDR1 SGDLS, CDR2 YYNGEE. The ends lost 5 bases at V and 5 bases at J; junction bases unmatched: 8. This CDR3 spans 14 amino acids. CDR3: CASSPGTGKDEQYF. The DNA for the CDR3 is TGTGCCAGCAGTCCCGGGACAGGGAAGGACGAGCAGTACTTC. The full variable domain, in which reference TRBV9 and TRBJ2-7 provide the parts outside the CDR3, is DSGVTQTPKHLITATGQRVTLRCSPRSGDLSVYWYQQSLDQGLQFLIQYYNGEERAKGNILERFSAQQFPDLHSELNLSSLELGDSALYFCASSPGTGKDEQYFGPGTRLTVT.

The gene calls are TRBV5-5 and TRBJ1-6, with D unclear. The CDR3 sequence is 15 residues long. CDR1 is SGHKS and CDR2 is YYEKEE in the germline V gene (reference sequence). The V end was cut by 5 bases, the J end by 4 bases, with 13 bases between. The CDR3 region has the DNA TGTGCCAGCAGTCAGGATCTTAATTATAATTCACCCCTCCACTTT. Translating it yields CASSQDLNYNSPLHF.

The chain has TRBV6-1 and TRBJ2-3, with 10 bases matching TRBD1. The V segment lost 1 base and the J segment 3 bases; nucleotides outside the gene matches: 1. Germline loops: CDR1 MNHNS, CDR2 SASEGT. The CDR3 is made up of 15 amino acids. CDR3 sequence (DNA): TGTGCCAGCAGTGAAGGGACAGGGGGGACAGATACGCAGTATTTT. Its translation is CASSEGTGGTDTQYF.